The T cell receptor (beta chain) under discussion was sequenced for a study of blood T cell repertoires in COVID-19. Participants were placed into cohorts based on the clinical history they reported. V lost 3 bases and J 2 bases, leaving 9 bases between the germline ends. The CDR3 loop spans 14 amino acids. CDR1 and CDR2 (germline): ENHRY, SYGVKD. The repertoire was sequenced with immunoSEQ multiplex PCR; TCRdb's copy has only in-frame clones and lacks some. The sample consists of a few hundred thousand clones, 90% of them appearing once. Input material: PBMCs or T cells enriched from blood (not recorded which). The sequence came from a man aged 18 to 35 who had recovered from COVID-19. This rearrangement joins TRBV10-3 to TRBJ2-3; perhaps TRBD2 as D (5 bases). This CDR3 reads CAISDRDFTDTQYF. The DNA for the CDR3 is TGTGCCATCAGTGACCGGGATTTCACAGATACGCAGTATTTT.